This T cell receptor (beta chain) was recorded in a study of blood T cell repertoires in COVID-19. Study overall: Acute-phase and convalescent COVID-19 samples originated in the United States, Italy and Spain. PBMCs, B-cell-depleted T cells, or T cells provided the cDNA or gDNA that made up the material.

Original processing notes: Reference gene primer amplification gave nucleated cell count estimates. Measured with immunoSEQ multiplex PCR; TCRdb has only the in-frame clones, and not every one. That table furnishes V, J and clone size, whereas the DNA furnished D and trimming. There are roughly 120,000 clones in the sample; 82% occur only once, and less than 9% lies in the top ten. The CDR3 is made up of 15 amino acids. Germline V gene lookup returns CDR1 MNHEY and CDR2 SVGAGI. J gave up 8 bases and V 6 bases, and 13 bases lay outside the gene matches. The TCR was taken from a man between 65 and 85 years old with active or convalescent COVID-19. Sequenced material: peripheral blood. This chain uses TRBV6-5 with TRBJ2-3, with 8 bases identical to TRBD2. CDR3 DNA: TGTGCCAGCAGATCGGGGGGGCCGGGCGTGGGTACGCAGTATTTT. It encodes CASRSGGPGVGTQYF.